The 15 T cell receptor beta chains below all came from one sample that was sequenced in a study of shared clonotypes between healthy human individuals. Sequenced by immunoSEQ multiplex PCR; TCRdb stores in-frame clones only, minus some. This sample has around 2.5 million clones, with more than 85% found just once. Sample: naive CD4+ T cells from PBMCs. Subset here: CD45RA+ positively selected. These receptors originate from a man younger than 35 in good health. Some clones in this sample may be carry-over from other donors' samples.

The V call is TRBV5-3, the J call TRBJ2-7, with TRBD1 identical over 8 bases. TRBV5-3 is annotated as an ORF whose role is uncertain. The CDR3 sequence is 17 residues long. V gave up 4 bases and J gave up 2 bases; unmatched junction bases: 14. The CDR3 protein is CARSPRGPQGGAYEQYF. For the CDR3, the DNA is TGTGCCAGAAGCCCGCGGGGCCCACAGGGGGGCGCCTACGAGCAGTACTTC.

This clone was seen a single time. The rearrangement joins TRBV6-1 to TRBJ1-5; no definite D call. The V gene's germline CDR1 is MNHNS and CDR2 SASEGT. This CDR3 spans 14 amino acids. The germline V and J ends were trimmed by 2 bases and 4 bases, with 9 bases remaining between them. The CDR3 nucleotides read TGTGCCAGCAGTGAAAGACTGAATAATCAGCCCCAGCATTTT. Translated, it gives CASSERLNNQPQHF.

The chain links TRBV7-3 to TRBJ2-2, with 11 nucleotides matching TRBD2. The germline V gene has CDR1 SGHTA and CDR2 FQGTGA. The CDR3 is 17 residues long. The V segment lost 4 bases and the J segment 2 bases; nucleotides outside the gene matches: 6. The CDR3 spells CASSSTGTSGNTGELFF. DNA for the CDR3: TGTGCCAGCAGCTCAACCGGGACTAGCGGTAACACCGGGGAGCTGTTTTTT.

The chain carries TRBV15 and TRBJ1-5; D is possibly TRBD1 (5 bases). Trimming took off 3 bases at V and 6 bases at J, with 15 bases between the two ends. The V gene's germline CDR1 is LNHNV and CDR2 YYDKDF (reference sequence). The CDR3 totals 15 residues. CDR3 in DNA: TGTGCCACCAGCAGGCAGGCAGGGTCCGGTCAGCCCCAGCATTTT. Its protein product is CATSRQAGSGQPQHF.

The chain links TRBV15 to TRBJ2-5; TRBD2 matches at 14 bases. CDR3 length: 17 residues. V trimming: 3 bases; J trimming: 6 bases; junction bases outside the gene matches: 9. Per the germline V gene, CDR1 is LNHNV and CDR2 is YYDKDF (reference sequence). The DNA of the CDR3 is TGTGCCACCAGCAGGGGGACTAGCGGGAGTGAAGGAAAGACCCAGTACTTC. Its translation: CATSRGTSGSEGKTQYF.

The rearrangement links TRBV27 to TRBJ1-5; D gene unclear. Looked up from germline, CDR1 is MNHEY and CDR2 is SMNVEV (reference sequence). With 3 bases removed from V and 1 base from J, the gap between germline ends came to 4 bases. This CDR3 contains 13 residues. The CDR3 reads CASSLESNQPQHF. The CDR3 DNA reads as TGTGCCAGCAGTTTGGAGAGCAATCAGCCCCAGCATTTT.

The V and J genes are TRBV7-9 and TRBJ2-5, with 9 nucleotides matching TRBD1. CDR1 is SEHNR, CDR2 FQNEAQ, per germline (reference sequence). CDR3 length equals 15 residues. The V gene end was trimmed by 5 bases and the J gene end by 4 bases; junction bases not matched to a gene: 8. CDR3 in DNA: TGTGCCAGCAGCAAGGTGGGACAGGGTAGAGAGACCCAGTACTTC. The encoded protein is CASSKVGQGRETQYF.

The rearrangement joins TRBV2 to TRBJ1-2; D call uncertain. Germline CDR1 is SNHLY and CDR2 is FYNNEI. The V and J ends lost 5 bases and 7 bases respectively, with 11 bases between them. The length of the CDR3 is 12 residues. The CDR3 loop is CASSLDLGGYTF. In DNA form, the CDR3 reads TGTGCCAGCAGTCTCGACTTGGGTGGCTACACCTTC.

This chain joins TRBV15 and TRBJ1-5; no clear D gene. The CDR3 contains 13 residues. Germline CDR1 is LNHNV and CDR2 is YYDKDF (reference sequence). V lost 3 bases and J lost 5, with 8 bases in between. In nucleotides, the CDR3 is TGTGCCACCAGCAGTCAGGTGGATCAGCCCCAGCATTTT. This encodes CATSSQVDQPQHF.

The chain uses TRBV14 and TRBJ2-4; D gene uncertain. V lost 6 bases to trimming and J lost 3 bases, with 12 bases between them. This CDR3 is built from 14 residues. Germline CDR1 is SGHDN and CDR2 is FVKESK. The CDR3 loop is CASRSMMGKNIQYF. The CDR3 coding sequence is TGTGCCAGCAGATCTATGATGGGCAAAAACATTCAGTACTTC.

The chain carries TRBV7-2 and TRBJ1-1, with D possibly matching TRBD1 (6 bases). The CDR3 consists of 14 residues. With 1 base removed from V and 6 bases from J, the gap between germline ends came to 12 bases. Looked up from germline, CDR1 is SGHTA and CDR2 is FQGNSA. Written as DNA, the CDR3 is TGTGCCAGCAGCTTAGTTCGGACAGACTCTGAAGCTTTCTTT. This gives the protein CASSLVRTDSEAFF.

The chain is built from TRBV7-9 and TRBJ1-3; D call uncertain. Per the germline V gene, CDR1 is SEHNR and CDR2 is FQNEAQ (reference sequence). Trimming cost V 5 bases and J 2 bases, with 13 bases left between them. The CDR3 sequence is 15 residues long. CDR3 nucleotide sequence: TGTGCCAGCAGCAAGGACGGCCTTCCTGGAAACACCATATATTTT. It translates to CASSKDGLPGNTIYF.

The genes are TRBV7-9 and TRBJ1-6; 9 bases agree with TRBD1. After removal of 5 bases from V and 6 bases from J, the junction contained 5 bases not matched to a gene. The CDR3 extends over 15 amino acids. CDR1 and CDR2 from the germline V gene are SEHNR and FQNEAQ (reference sequence). The CDR3 DNA sequence: TGTGCCAGCAGCCTTCCGGGACAGGGTAATTCACCCCTCCACTTT. Protein: CASSLPGQGNSPLHF. Based on the CDR3 plus reference TRBV7-9 and TRBJ1-6, the full variable domain is DTGVSQNPRHKITKRGQNVTFRCDPISEHNRLYWYRQTLGQGPEFLTYFQNEAQLEKSRLLSDRFSAERPKGSFSTLEIQRTEQGDSAMYLCASSLPGQGNSPLHFGNGTRLTVT.

V gene TRBV29-1 combines with J gene TRBJ2-5; no definite D call. Trimming took 1 base from V and 7 from J, leaving 10 bases between them. This CDR3 contains 12 residues. Germline V gene data show CDR1 as SQVTM and CDR2 as ANQGSEA. The CDR3 here is CSVEVAIGTQYF. The CDR3 DNA reads TGCAGCGTTGAAGTTGCCATCGGGACCCAGTACTTC.

V gene TRBV9 combines with J gene TRBJ1-3; the match to TRBD1 covers 7 bases. J lost 7 bases, V lost 3 bases, and 4 bases had no gene match. Germline-derived CDR1 and CDR2 are SGDLS and YYNGEE. The CDR3 consists of 13 residues. The DNA for the CDR3 is TGTGCCAGCAGCGCCTCAGGGGGGAACACCATATATTTT. It specifies CASSASGGNTIYF. Complete variable domain (other parts from reference TRBV9 and TRBJ1-3): DSGVTQTPKHLITATGQRVTLRCSPRSGDLSVYWYQQSLDQGLQFLIQYYNGEERAKGNILERFSAQQFPDLHSELNLSSLELGDSALYFCASSASGGNTIYFGEGSWLTVV.